Listed below are T cell receptor beta chains from one sample, sequenced in a study of Graves' ophthalmopathy and Graves' hyperthyroidism. TCRdb processed the multiplex PCR reads anew with MiXCR; each CDR3 protein has one entry. The table has roughly 160,000 distinct CDR3 sequences, over 35% seen once. The sequencing input was peripheral blood. The receptors derive from a woman between 40 and 55 years old with Graves' ophthalmopathy. Each CDR3 is given with its conserved first and last residue. Each record gives: V gene, J gene, D gene, clone size, CDR3 DNA, CDR3 protein. The D gene is left open where the match is weak. Clone size, where shown, is once, few, many, or a class for clones that have expanded.

v_call: TRBV7-9; j_call: TRBJ2-7; d_call: TRBD2; clone_size: many; cdr3_nt: TGTGCCAGCAGCCCGGGACTAGCGGGAGCCACCCTACGGGAGCAGTACTTC; cdr3_aa: CASSPGLAGATLREQYF
v_call: TRBV27; j_call: TRBJ2-2; d_call: -; clone_size: -; cdr3_nt: TGTGCCAGCAGACGAACTCGACTGAACACCGGGGAGCTGTTTTTT; cdr3_aa: CASRRTRLNTGELFF
v_call: TRBV12-5; j_call: TRBJ2-7; d_call: -; clone_size: -; cdr3_nt: TGTGCTAGTGGTTTGGCAAGACAGCTACCCTACGAGCAGTACTTC; cdr3_aa: CASGLARQLPYEQYF
v_call: TRBV6-1; j_call: TRBJ2-5; d_call: TRBD2; clone_size: once; cdr3_nt: TGTGCCACTGGGACTAGCGGGGGGGCAGCCGAGACCCAGTACTTC; cdr3_aa: CATGTSGGAAETQYF
v_call: TRBV11-1; j_call: TRBJ2-7; d_call: TRBD2; clone_size: -; cdr3_nt: TGTGCCAGCAGCTTAGGGTTAGGGGCGGGAGGCCTCGCCTACGAGCAGTACTTC; cdr3_aa: CASSLGLGAGGLAYEQYF
v_call: TRBV9; j_call: TRBJ2-7; d_call: -; clone_size: many; cdr3_nt: TGTGCCAGCAGCGCGGGACATTCCTACGAGCAGTACTTC; cdr3_aa: CASSAGHSYEQYF
v_call: TRBV30; j_call: TRBJ1-6; d_call: -; clone_size: many; cdr3_nt: TGTGCCTGGACAGCAGGGGAAGGATCACCCCTCCACTTT; cdr3_aa: CAWTAGEGSPLHF
v_call: TRBV27; j_call: TRBJ1-1; d_call: -; clone_size: many; cdr3_nt: TGTGCCAGCAGTTTATCCCCCCACGGTAGCAGGGTGGAGCATCATGAAGCTTTCTTT; cdr3_aa: CASSLSPHGSRVEHHEAFF
v_call: TRBV6-2/TRBV6-3; j_call: TRBJ1-5; d_call: TRBD1; clone_size: -; cdr3_nt: TGTGCCAGCAGTTACCGGAGACAGGGGGCTCCCAATCAGCCCCAGCATTTT; cdr3_aa: CASSYRRQGAPNQPQHF
v_call: TRBV12-3/TRBV12-4; j_call: TRBJ1-2; d_call: -; clone_size: few; cdr3_nt: TGTGCCAGCACTCTAATGACAGCTAACTATGGCTACACCTTC; cdr3_aa: CASTLMTANYGYTF
v_call: TRBV7-8; j_call: TRBJ1-5; d_call: -; clone_size: many; cdr3_nt: TGTGCCAGCAGCTTAGCGGTCTGGCAGGACAATCAGCCCCAGCATTTT; cdr3_aa: CASSLAVWQDNQPQHF
v_call: TRBV10-3; j_call: TRBJ1-2; d_call: -; clone_size: -; cdr3_nt: TGTGCCATCAGTGAGTCGACCAGGGATATTCCTAACTATGGCTACACCTTC; cdr3_aa: CAISESTRDIPNYGYTF
v_call: TRBV6-1; j_call: TRBJ1-2; d_call: TRBD1; clone_size: many; cdr3_nt: TGTGCCAGCAGTGAAACAGACAGGGTCCATGGCTACACCTTC; cdr3_aa: CASSETDRVHGYTF
v_call: TRBV6-2/TRBV6-3; j_call: TRBJ1-1; d_call: TRBD1; clone_size: -; cdr3_nt: TGTGCCAGCAGTTACCTTGTGCGACAGGGGAACACTGAAGCTTTCTTT; cdr3_aa: CASSYLVRQGNTEAFF
v_call: TRBV6-2/TRBV6-3; j_call: TRBJ2-7; d_call: -; clone_size: many; cdr3_nt: TGTGCCAGCAGTTCCCCCGCAAGGTCCTACGAGCAGTACTTC; cdr3_aa: CASSSPARSYEQYF
v_call: TRBV7-2; j_call: TRBJ2-7; d_call: TRBD1; clone_size: -; cdr3_nt: TGTGCCAGCAGCGCCTCCGGGACAGGAATCTACGAGCAGTACTTC; cdr3_aa: CASSASGTGIYEQYF
v_call: TRBV6-2/TRBV6-3; j_call: TRBJ2-7; d_call: -; clone_size: many; cdr3_nt: TGTGCCAGCAGAGCTACCGGGCGCCGGGTGTACGAGCAGTACTTC; cdr3_aa: CASRATGRRVYEQYF
v_call: TRBV28; j_call: TRBJ2-2; d_call: -; clone_size: -; cdr3_nt: TGTGCCATCCCAAATGGTGGCGGGGAGCTGTTTTTT; cdr3_aa: CAIPNGGGELFF
v_call: TRBV7-2; j_call: TRBJ1-2; d_call: TRBD1; clone_size: few; cdr3_nt: TGTGCCAGCACCGCGACAGGGAACTATGGCTACACCTTC; cdr3_aa: CASTATGNYGYTF
v_call: TRBV2; j_call: TRBJ2-7; d_call: TRBD1; clone_size: many; cdr3_nt: TGTGCCAGCAGCGCCGACAGGGCACGCTCCTACGAGCAGTACTTC; cdr3_aa: CASSADRARSYEQYF
v_call: TRBV18; j_call: TRBJ1-5; d_call: TRBD1; clone_size: many; cdr3_nt: TGTGCCAGCTCACCCGGACAGGATAGCAATCAGCCCCAGCATTTT; cdr3_aa: CASSPGQDSNQPQHF
v_call: TRBV28; j_call: TRBJ1-2; d_call: TRBD1; clone_size: many; cdr3_nt: TGTGCCAGCAGTCCTAGGGACAGGGGGTTGGGAGGCTACACCTTC; cdr3_aa: CASSPRDRGLGGYTF
v_call: TRBV28; j_call: TRBJ2-7; d_call: -; clone_size: -; cdr3_nt: TGTGCCAGCAGGGCGACTTACTCCTACGAGCAGTACTTC; cdr3_aa: CASRATYSYEQYF
v_call: TRBV20-1; j_call: TRBJ2-2; d_call: -; clone_size: many; cdr3_nt: TGCAGTGCTTCTCCATTAGCGACCGGGGAGCTGTTTTTT; cdr3_aa: CSASPLATGELFF
v_call: TRBV5-1; j_call: TRBJ1-1; d_call: -; clone_size: many; cdr3_nt: TGCGCCAGCAGCTACCGTGGGGGGCGTGCTGAAGCTTTCTTT; cdr3_aa: CASSYRGGRAEAFF
v_call: TRBV6-5; j_call: TRBJ1-2; d_call: TRBD1; clone_size: many; cdr3_nt: TGTGCCAGCAGTAGGGACAGATCCTATGGCTACACCTTC; cdr3_aa: CASSRDRSYGYTF
v_call: TRBV28; j_call: TRBJ2-5; d_call: -; clone_size: -; cdr3_nt: TGTGCCAGCAGTTTAGAAGTCGGCAGTATGGAGACCCAGTACTTC; cdr3_aa: CASSLEVGSMETQYF
v_call: TRBV7-9; j_call: TRBJ2-7; d_call: -; clone_size: -; cdr3_nt: TGTGCCAGCAGCTCGACAGGACCCTCAGGGGAGCAGTACTTC; cdr3_aa: CASSSTGPSGEQYF
v_call: TRBV6-1; j_call: TRBJ2-5; d_call: -; clone_size: many; cdr3_nt: TGTGCCAGCTGGTATGAGACCCAGTACTTC; cdr3_aa: CASWYETQYF
v_call: TRBV7-9; j_call: TRBJ1-2; d_call: TRBD1; clone_size: many; cdr3_nt: TGTGCCAGCAGCAGGGACAGAATCGTTGACTATGGCTACACCTTC; cdr3_aa: CASSRDRIVDYGYTF
v_call: TRBV7-2; j_call: TRBJ1-5; d_call: -; clone_size: many; cdr3_nt: TGTGCCAGCAGCTTAGGGGGCCCCCAGCATTTT; cdr3_aa: CASSLGGPQHF
v_call: TRBV12-3/TRBV12-4; j_call: TRBJ2-7; d_call: -; clone_size: once; cdr3_nt: TGTGCCATCGCCGAGATATCCTACGAGCAGTACTTC; cdr3_aa: CAIAEISYEQYF
v_call: TRBV12-3/TRBV12-4; j_call: TRBJ2-5; d_call: TRBD2; clone_size: many; cdr3_nt: TGTGCCAGCACCGGGGGGTACGAGACCCAGTACTTC; cdr3_aa: CASTGGYETQYF
v_call: TRBV28; j_call: TRBJ1-1; d_call: -; clone_size: many; cdr3_nt: TGTGCCAGCAGTGGCAGGGTCACTGAAGCTTTCTTT; cdr3_aa: CASSGRVTEAFF
v_call: TRBV12-3/TRBV12-4; j_call: TRBJ1-1; d_call: TRBD1; clone_size: many; cdr3_nt: TGTGCCAGCAGTCCAGGGGGCGGGGGTTGGGGTGAAGCTTTCTTT; cdr3_aa: CASSPGGGGWGEAFF
v_call: TRBV29-1; j_call: TRBJ2-7; d_call: -; clone_size: many; cdr3_nt: TGCAGCGTTGATCCCGTGGGCTCCAGCTACGAGCAGTACTTC; cdr3_aa: CSVDPVGSSYEQYF
v_call: TRBV12-3/TRBV12-4; j_call: TRBJ1-1; d_call: -; clone_size: many; cdr3_nt: TGTGCCAGCAGTTTTCCCCACCTGAACACTGAAGCTTTCTTT; cdr3_aa: CASSFPHLNTEAFF
v_call: TRBV7-2; j_call: TRBJ2-5; d_call: -; clone_size: many; cdr3_nt: TGTGCCAGCAGTCCCAAGGAGGGGCTTCAGGGGGTCCAGTACTTC; cdr3_aa: CASSPKEGLQGVQYF
v_call: TRBV12-3/TRBV12-4; j_call: TRBJ1-1; d_call: -; clone_size: many; cdr3_nt: TGTGCCAGCAGTTTAGTCCGGGGAGGGAGCTTCACTGAAGCTTTCTTT; cdr3_aa: CASSLVRGGSFTEAFF
v_call: TRBV7-8; j_call: TRBJ1-5; d_call: -; clone_size: many; cdr3_nt: TGTGCCAGCAGCTTAGTTGTTTCGGGATACAATCAGCCCCAGCATTTT; cdr3_aa: CASSLVVSGYNQPQHF
v_call: TRBV20-1; j_call: TRBJ2-7; d_call: -; clone_size: once; cdr3_nt: TGCAGTGCTAGAAGCCCGGCGGCCTACGAGCAGTACTTC; cdr3_aa: CSARSPAAYEQYF
v_call: TRBV28; j_call: TRBJ1-1; d_call: -; clone_size: many; cdr3_nt: TGTGCCAGCAGTTTTTACCCCGGAGATACGGGGATGAACACTGAAGCTTTCTTT; cdr3_aa: CASSFYPGDTGMNTEAFF
v_call: TRBV6-5; j_call: TRBJ1-1; d_call: TRBD1; clone_size: -; cdr3_nt: TGTGCCAGCAGTTCCCTGGGACAGGTTGGGGTGTCTGAAGCTTTCTTT; cdr3_aa: CASSSLGQVGVSEAFF
v_call: TRBV6-2/TRBV6-3; j_call: TRBJ2-7; d_call: TRBD2; clone_size: -; cdr3_nt: TGTGCCAGCGGGACTAGCGGGAATGGGGCACTCGGCGAGCAGTACTTC; cdr3_aa: CASGTSGNGALGEQYF
v_call: TRBV28; j_call: TRBJ1-2; d_call: -; clone_size: many; cdr3_nt: TGTGCCAGCAGTTTATTGGACCGACGTTTTTCCGGGGGCAAGATCCATGGCTACACCTTC; cdr3_aa: CASSLLDRRFSGGKIHGYTF
v_call: TRBV6-2/TRBV6-3; j_call: TRBJ2-7; d_call: TRBD2; clone_size: -; cdr3_nt: TGTGCCAGCAGTTACCCGAACGCTGCGGCTAGCGGCTCCTACGAGCAGTACTTC; cdr3_aa: CASSYPNAAASGSYEQYF
v_call: TRBV6-1; j_call: TRBJ2-7; d_call: -; clone_size: -; cdr3_nt: TGTGCCAGCAGTGACGCGCTCACGGGTCTCGAGCAGTACTTC; cdr3_aa: CASSDALTGLEQYF